The next 16 T cell receptor beta chains were all read from a single sample in a study of T cell responses to AZD1222 COVID-19 vaccine. Produced via immunoSEQ multiplex PCR; TCRdb's table is partial and in-frame only. Among roughly 99,000 clones listed, approximately 90% were seen once. This specimen was peripheral blood, taken 28 days after the second AZD1222 dose. These receptors were taken from an adult who received the AZD1222 COVID-19 vaccine.

This clone was seen only once. The chain uses TRBV21-1 and TRBJ2-7; TRBD2 reflects the table's D call only, with no check against the DNA. TRBV21-1 is a listed pseudogene. This CDR3 spans 15 amino acids. The CDR3: CASKKRAGGRYEQYF. CDR3 bases: TGTGCCAGCAAAAAGAGAGCGGGAGGGAGGTACGAGCAGTACTTC.

This clone was seen only once. The chain recombines TRBV5-6 with TRBJ1-2, with 8 bases that match TRBD1. The trim removed 2 bases at V and 7 bases at J, leaving 7 bases unmatched. Germline CDR1 reads SGHDT; CDR2 reads YYEEEE. CDR3 size: 14 residues. The CDR3: CASSFLDRDGGYTF. Here the CDR3 DNA reads TGTGCCAGCAGCTTCCTGGACAGGGACGGTGGCTACACCTTC.

The CDR3 bases are TGTGCCAGCAGTTTGGGGGGCTTTCAGCCCCAGCATTTT. Translation gives CASSLGGFQPQHF. This rearrangement joins TRBV12-3 or TRBV12-4 to TRBJ1-5, with D possibly TRBD1 on 6 matching bases. The CDR3 has 13 amino acids. V lost 3 bases and J 6 bases, leaving 9 bases between the germline ends.

J is TRBJ2-7 and V is TRBV30, with 10 bases identical to TRBD1. The CDR3 runs to 22 residues. J gave up 0 bases and V 4 bases, and 27 bases lay outside the gene matches. The germline V gene has CDR1 GTSNPN and CDR2 SVGIG (reference sequence). The CDR3 here is CAWNPHRVYGTGARGSSYEQYF. The CDR3 bases are TGTGCCTGGAATCCACACCGGGTTTATGGGACAGGGGCCCGAGGCAGCTCCTACGAGCAGTACTTC.

The chain employs TRBV6-5 and TRBJ1-1; D unresolved. V dropped 10 bases and J dropped 5 bases, with 14 bases sitting between them. Germline V CDR1 and CDR2: MNHEY, SVGAGI. This CDR3 has 12 amino acids. CDR3 in amino acids: CATQQGRTEAFF. Written as DNA, the CDR3 is TGTGCCACCCAACAAGGGCGGACTGAAGCTTTCTTT.

The J gene is TRBJ2-3, the V gene TRBV19; TRBD1 matches at 7 bases. Per germline, CDR1 LNHDA and CDR2 SQIVND (reference sequence). After removal of 3 bases from V and 5 bases from J, the junction contained 11 bases not matched to a gene. There are 16 residues in the CDR3. The CDR3 spells CASSMFGVRGIDTQYF. Written as DNA, the CDR3 is TGTGCCAGTAGTATGTTTGGAGTCAGGGGGATAGATACGCAGTATTTT.

CDR3 coding DNA: TGTGCCAGCAGTTACTCAACCCGACTAGCGGGAGCTAGCACAGATACGCAGTATTTT. Translated, it gives CASSYSTRLAGASTDTQYF. This rearrangement joins TRBV6-2 or TRBV6-3 to TRBJ2-3, with 12 bases that match TRBD2. Germline V gene lookup returns CDR1 MNHEY and CDR2 SVGEGT. This CDR3 contains 19 residues. The V segment lost 0 bases and the J segment 0 bases; nucleotides outside the gene matches: 7.

The sample holds one count of this clone. The V and J genes are TRBV19 and TRBJ1-2; D gene ambiguous. The CDR3 is 12 amino acids. CDR1 is LNHDA, CDR2 SQIVND, per germline (reference sequence). V dropped 8 bases and J dropped 1 base, with 8 bases sitting between them. In nucleotides, the CDR3 is TGTGCCAGTTCCACAGTTAACTATGGCTACACCTTC. Protein product: CASSTVNYGYTF.

This chain links TRBV10-3 with TRBJ2-2; D is unclear. The CDR3 runs to 14 residues. Trimming stripped 0 bases from V and 1 base from J, with 3 bases between. The germline gives CDR1 ENHRY, CDR2 SYGVKD. Here the CDR3 reads CAISESGNTGELFF. CDR3 bases: TGTGCCATCAGTGAGTCAGGGAACACCGGGGAGCTGTTTTTT.

The chain is built from TRBV3-1 (or the pseudogene TRBV3-2) and TRBJ2-2; 7 bases align to TRBD1. With 0 bases clipped from V and 2 bases from J, the junction kept 9 bases outside the gene matches. CDR1 is LGHDT and CDR2 is YNNKEL in the germline V gene (reference sequence). CDR3 length equals 18 residues. This CDR3 is CASSQEGWGQINTGELFF. The CDR3 nucleotides read TGTGCCAGCAGCCAAGAGGGGTGGGGACAGATAAACACCGGGGAGCTGTTTTTT.

V is TRBV7-9 and J is TRBJ1-2; 10 bases align to TRBD1. Trimming cost V 1 base and J 7 bases; bases outside gene matches: 6. The CDR3 consists of 15 residues. Germline V CDR1 and CDR2: SEHNR, FQNEAQ (reference sequence). The CDR3: CASSLVPGTGVGYTF. The CDR3 DNA follows: TGTGCCAGCAGCTTAGTTCCCGGGACAGGGGTTGGCTACACCTTC.

V usage is TRBV30 and J usage is TRBJ2-7; the D is unclear. Germline lookup yields CDR1 GTSNPN and CDR2 SVGIG (reference sequence). CDR3 length: 11 amino acids. V gave up 2 bases and J gave up 2 bases, with 4 bases separating them. DNA of the CDR3: TGTGCCTGGAGTTATGCCTACGAGCAGTACTTC. Amino acid sequence: CAWSYAYEQYF. The complete variable domain, with remaining parts taken from reference TRBV30 and TRBJ2-7, reads SQTIHQWPATLVQPVGSPLSLECTVEGTSNPNLYWYRQAAGRGLQLLFYSVGIGQISSEVPQNLSASRPQDRQFILSSKKLLLSDSGFYLCAWSYAYEQYFGPGTRLTVT.

CDR3 residues: CASSLAYGGSYNSPLHF. The DNA for the CDR3 is TGTGCCAGCAGTCTAGCGTACGGGGGCTCCTATAATTCACCCCTCCACTTT. The V call is TRBV5-5, the J call TRBJ1-6; maybe TRBD1 (5 bases). The V gene lost 5 bases and the J gene lost 0 bases, with 15 bases spanning the gap. The CDR3 is made up of 17 amino acids. CDR1 and CDR2 from the germline V gene are SGHKS and YYEKEE (reference sequence).

The chain combines TRBV27 with TRBJ1-1, with D possibly TRBD1 on 5 matching bases. This CDR3 is built from 17 residues. V was clipped by 4 bases and J by 2 bases, with 20 bases between them. CDR1 MNHEY and CDR2 SMNVEV come from the germline V gene (reference sequence). The CDR3 region is CASSSLGRAPRNTEAFF. CDR3 DNA sequence: TGTGCCAGCAGTTCCCTGGGACGCGCTCCTCGTAACACTGAAGCTTTCTTT.

This clone was seen just once. The rearrangement links TRBV5-5 to TRBJ1-5, with D tentatively TRBD1 (5 bases). The CDR3 has 14 amino acids. Trimming pared 4 bases from V and 4 bases from J, leaving 12 bases between. Germline V gene sequence: CDR1 SGHKS, CDR2 YYEKEE (reference sequence). CDR3 DNA: TGTGCCAGCAGCCTTCCGGGGGATAATCAGCCCCAGCATTTT. Translation gives CASSLPGDNQPQHF.

The chain couples TRBV28 to TRBJ2-7, with 12 bases that match TRBD2. With V trimmed by 6 bases and J by 4 bases, 10 bases remained unmatched. Germline assignment: CDR1 MDHEN and CDR2 SYDVKM. This CDR3 has 16 amino acids. CDR3 nucleotides: TGTGCCAGCAGCGAAACGACTAGCGGGAGATTGTACGAGCAGTACTTC. It yields the protein CASSETTSGRLYEQYF.